This T cell receptor beta chain emerged from a study of blood T cell repertoires in COVID-19. On the study more broadly: Some COVID-19 samples were acute and others convalescent; all came from the United States, Italy and Spain. PBMCs, B-cell-depleted T cells, or T cells provided the cDNA or gDNA that made up the material.

In the study's own analysis: For nucleated cells, counts were estimated from reference gene primer amplification. Clones were read by immunoSEQ multiplex PCR, and TCRdb kept only the in-frame ones, dropping some. D and trimming come from the DNA, and the V and J calls and clone size come from that table. This sample has around 80,000 clones, with 70% to 90% found just once. V lost 6 bases, J lost 7 bases, and 8 bases stayed unmatched. Per germline, CDR1 SNHLY and CDR2 FYNNEI. This CDR3 is built from 14 residues. The sample comprised peripheral blood. The chain combines TRBV2 with TRBJ2-5; 10 bases agree with TRBD2. The TCR sequence derives from an elderly woman with active or convalescent COVID-19. Written as DNA, the CDR3 is TGTGCCAGCAGACCTAGCGGGAGTGATGGGACCCAGTACTTC. It codes for CASRPSGSDGTQYF.